This T cell receptor beta chain stems from a study of HIV-infected patients and healthy controls. cDNA was made from approximately 0.55 ug RNA using alpha and beta constant primers. Each of the alpha and beta chains got its own library through chain-specific third strand synthesis with indices. Ligation attached cDNA to a 5' RACE adapter that carried a random hexamer and SP2 site. Each CDR3 protein is one row after TCRdb ran MiXCR on the 5' RACE reads. The repertoire holds around 18,000 distinct CDR3 sequences, with about 9.4% as singletons. This clonotype was seen at least ten times. This CDR3 spans 15 amino acids. The germline CDR1 and CDR2 sequences are SGHTA and FQGNSA. V lost 5 bases and J lost 1, with 14 bases in between. All unsorted peripheral T cells were captured because whole blood was used without fractionation.

The gene calls are TRBV7-2 and TRBJ1-1; a weak D match, TRBD1 (5 bases). This TCR came from an adult in good health. The sequencing sample was made of blood. CDR3 residues: CASSRMGGGNTEAFF. Here the CDR3 DNA reads TGTGCCAGCAGCCGTATGGGGGGTGGGAACACTGAAGCTTTCTTT.